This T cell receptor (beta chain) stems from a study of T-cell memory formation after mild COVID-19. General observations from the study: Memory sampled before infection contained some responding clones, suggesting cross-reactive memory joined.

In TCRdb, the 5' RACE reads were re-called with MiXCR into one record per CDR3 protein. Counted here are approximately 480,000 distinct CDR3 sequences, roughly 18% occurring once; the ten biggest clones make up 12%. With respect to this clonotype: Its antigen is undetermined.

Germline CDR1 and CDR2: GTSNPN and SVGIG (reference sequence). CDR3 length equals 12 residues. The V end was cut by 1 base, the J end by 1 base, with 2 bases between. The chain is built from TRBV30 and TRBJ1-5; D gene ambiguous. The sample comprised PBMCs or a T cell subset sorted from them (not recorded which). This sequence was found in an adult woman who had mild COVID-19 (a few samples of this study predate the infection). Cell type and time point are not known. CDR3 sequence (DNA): TGTGCCTGGAGTGGCAGCAATCAGCCCCAGCATTTT. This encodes CAWSGSNQPQHF.